The 10 T cell receptor beta chains in this list originate from one sample, sequenced in a study of response to subunit inactivated influenza vaccine. Via MiXCR, TCRdb re-called the RT-PCR reads, giving one row per CDR3 protein. The sample carries about 580,000 distinct CDR3 sequences, 14% recorded once. Source: PBMCs from blood, taken approximately 13 days after vaccination. Source of these receptors: a man aged 45-65 years who received an inactivated influenza vaccine.

Only a few counts were recorded for this clonotype. The gene calls are TRBV5-1 and TRBJ2-2; tentatively, D is TRBD2 (6 bases). The CDR3 covers 15 residues. V shed 4 bases and J shed 1 base, with 11 bases lying between them. The germline gives CDR1 SGHRS, CDR2 YFSETQ. CDR3 nucleotide sequence: TGCGCCAGCAGCAGGGGACTTGAGAACACCGGGGAGCTGTTTTTT. Residues: CASSRGLENTGELFF.

This clonotype was counted at least ten times. V usage is TRBV10-3 and J usage is TRBJ2-3, with D unclear. Trimming removed 3 bases at V and 2 bases at J, with 15 bases between. The CDR3 has 16 amino acids. Germline CDR1 and CDR2: ENHRY and SYGVKD. The CDR3 loop is CAISDGLSHHTDTQYF. CDR3 nucleotide sequence: TGTGCCATCAGTGATGGTTTGAGCCACCACACAGATACGCAGTATTTT.

This clonotype was recorded a few times. In DNA form, the CDR3 reads TGTGCCACCAGAGGACTAGCGGGGAGATACAATGAGCAGTTCTTC. It codes for CATRGLAGRYNEQFF. The rearrangement links TRBV15 to TRBJ2-1; 12 nucleotides line up with TRBD2. V dropped 6 bases and J dropped 4; count of bases not matched to a gene: 4. The CDR3 is 15 residues long. From germline, CDR1 is LNHNV and CDR2 YYDKDF (reference sequence).

Only a few counts were recorded for this clonotype. The V call is TRBV10-3, the J call TRBJ2-7; possible D gene TRBD2, 6 bases. Germline V CDR1 and CDR2: ENHRY, SYGVKD. The V end was cut by 0 bases, the J end by 6 bases, with 15 bases between. CDR3 length equals 15 residues. The CDR3 spells CAISESTRDFGEQYF. The CDR3, as DNA: TGTGCCATCAGTGAGTCGACTCGGGACTTCGGCGAGCAGTACTTC.

This clonotype was detected many times. This chain joins TRBV5-1 and TRBJ1-1, with D perhaps matching TRBD1 (6 bases). The CDR3 totals 14 residues. The ends were cut back, 0 bases at V and 1 base at J, with 7 bases in the middle. CDR1 and CDR2 from the germline V gene are SGHRS and YFSETQ. CDR3 in amino acids: CASSLVQGNTEAFF. The CDR3 DNA reads TGCGCCAGCAGCTTGGTACAGGGGAACACTGAAGCTTTCTTT.

For the CDR3, the DNA is TGCGCCAGCAGCTGGGTGACTAGCGGGGGCCACTACGAGCAGTACTTC. Its translation is CASSWVTSGGHYEQYF. This chain joins TRBV5-1 and TRBJ2-7, with TRBD2 matching 12 bases. CDR3 length: 16 amino acids. CDR1 is SGHRS, CDR2 YFSETQ, per germline. Trimming took 3 bases from V and 3 from J; bases not matched to a gene: 7.

In its sample, this clonotype was seen a few times. V is TRBV19 and J is TRBJ2-7; tentatively, D is TRBD2 (6 bases). Trimming removed 1 base from V and 3 bases from J, with 10 bases in between. The CDR3 spans 14 residues. Looked up from germline, CDR1 is LNHDA and CDR2 is SQIVND (reference sequence). This CDR3 is CASSIVGTVYEQYF. For the CDR3, the DNA is TGTGCCAGTAGTATAGTAGGGACTGTCTACGAGCAGTACTTC. The variable domain in full, completed from reference TRBV19 and TRBJ2-7, reads DGGITQSPKYLFRKEGQNVTLSCEQNLNHDAMYWYRQDPGQGLRLIYYSQIVNDFQKGDIAEGYSVSREKKESFPLTVTSAQKNPTAFYLCASSIVGTVYEQYFGPGTRLTVT.

This clonotype was observed a handful of times. The chain employs TRBV11-1 and TRBJ2-3; 8 positions agree with TRBD1. Germline trimming cut 4 bases from V and 5 bases from J; bases unmatched to any gene: 20. The CDR3 is 19 amino acids. In germline, CDR1 is SGHAT, CDR2 FQDESV (reference sequence). The chain's CDR3 is CASSSWATGAPREKDTQYF. In DNA, the CDR3 is TGTGCCAGCAGCTCGTGGGCGACAGGGGCCCCAAGGGAGAAAGATACGCAGTATTTT.

This clonotype was seen a handful of times. The V call is TRBV4-2, the J call TRBJ2-5; D might be TRBD2 (5 bases). V gave up 1 base and J gave up 5 bases, with 11 bases separating them. Germline CDR1 is LGHNA and CDR2 is YNFKEQ. CDR3 length: 14 residues. CDR3 residues: CASSQAGNRETQYF. In nucleotides, the CDR3 is TGTGCCAGCAGCCAAGCCGGGAATAGGGAGACCCAGTACTTC.

This chain uses TRBV7-9 with TRBJ2-1; D is perhaps TRBD1 (6 bases). V was clipped by 3 bases and J by 1 base, with 7 bases between them. The CDR3 has 14 amino acids. The germline V gene has CDR1 SEHNR and CDR2 FQNEAQ (reference sequence). CDR3 bases: TGTGCCAGCAGCTTCGACAGGTCCTACAATGAGCAGTTCTTC. It translates to CASSFDRSYNEQFF.